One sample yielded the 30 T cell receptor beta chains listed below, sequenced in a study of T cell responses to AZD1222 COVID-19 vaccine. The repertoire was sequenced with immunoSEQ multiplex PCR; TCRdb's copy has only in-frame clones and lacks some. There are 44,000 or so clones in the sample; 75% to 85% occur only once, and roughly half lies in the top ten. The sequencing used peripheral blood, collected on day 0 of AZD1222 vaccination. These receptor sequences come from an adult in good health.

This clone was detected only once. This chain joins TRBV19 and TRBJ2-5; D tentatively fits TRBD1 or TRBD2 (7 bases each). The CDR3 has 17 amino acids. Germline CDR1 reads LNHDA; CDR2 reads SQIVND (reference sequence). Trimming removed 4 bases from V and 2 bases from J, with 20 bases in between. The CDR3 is CASSKGPLRGGQETQYF. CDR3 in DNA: TGTGCCAGTAGTAAGGGGCCCCTCAGGGGGGGGCAAGAGACCCAGTACTTC.

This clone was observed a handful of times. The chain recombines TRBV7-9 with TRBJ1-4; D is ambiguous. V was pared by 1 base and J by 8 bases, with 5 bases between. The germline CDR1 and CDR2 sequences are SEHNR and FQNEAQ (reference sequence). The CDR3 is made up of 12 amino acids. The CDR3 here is CASSLDSEKLFF. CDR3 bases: TGTGCCAGCAGCTTAGACTCGGAAAAACTGTTTTTT.

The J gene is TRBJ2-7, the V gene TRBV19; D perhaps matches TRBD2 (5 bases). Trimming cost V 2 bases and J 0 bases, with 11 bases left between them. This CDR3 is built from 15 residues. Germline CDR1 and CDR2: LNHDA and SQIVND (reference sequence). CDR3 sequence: CASSIRTGSSYEQYF. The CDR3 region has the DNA TGTGCCAGTAGTATAAGGACTGGTAGCTCCTACGAGCAGTACTTC.

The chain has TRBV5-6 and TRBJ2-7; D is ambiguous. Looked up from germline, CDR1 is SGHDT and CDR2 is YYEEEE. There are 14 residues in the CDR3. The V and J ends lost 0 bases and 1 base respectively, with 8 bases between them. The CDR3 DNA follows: TGTGCCAGCAGCTTGGGTCCAGATTCCTACGAGCAGTACTTC. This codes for CASSLGPDSYEQYF.

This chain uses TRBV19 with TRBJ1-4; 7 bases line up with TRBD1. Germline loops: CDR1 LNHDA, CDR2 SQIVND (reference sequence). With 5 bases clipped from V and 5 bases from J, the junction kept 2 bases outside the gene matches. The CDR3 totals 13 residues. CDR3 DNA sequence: TGTGCCAGTAGTCGGACAGGAAATGAAAAACTGTTTTTT. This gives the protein CASSRTGNEKLFF.

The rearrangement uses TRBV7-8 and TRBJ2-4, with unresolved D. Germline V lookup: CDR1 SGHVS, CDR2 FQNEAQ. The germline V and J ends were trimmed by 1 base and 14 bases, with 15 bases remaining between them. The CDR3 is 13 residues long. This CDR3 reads CASSLGTLKAKYF. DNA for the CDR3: TGTGCCAGCAGCTTAGGGACCTTGAAGGCGAAGTACTTC.

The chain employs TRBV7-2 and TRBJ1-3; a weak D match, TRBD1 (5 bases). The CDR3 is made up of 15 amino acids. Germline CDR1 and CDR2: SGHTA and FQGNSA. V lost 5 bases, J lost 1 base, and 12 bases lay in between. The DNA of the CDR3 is TGTGCCAGCAGCCGGGACCAAGGGTCTGGAAACACCATATATTTT. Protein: CASSRDQGSGNTIYF.

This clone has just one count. The CDR3 loop is CASSQGGSLTFF. In DNA, the CDR3 is TGTGCCAGCAGCCAAGGAGGGAGCCTGACTTTCTTT. This rearrangement joins TRBV3-1 (or the pseudogene TRBV3-2) to TRBJ1-1; no clear D gene. The CDR3 is 12 residues long. Germline V lookup: CDR1 LGHDT, CDR2 YNNKEL (reference sequence). Trimming stripped 1 base from V and 12 bases from J, with 12 bases between.

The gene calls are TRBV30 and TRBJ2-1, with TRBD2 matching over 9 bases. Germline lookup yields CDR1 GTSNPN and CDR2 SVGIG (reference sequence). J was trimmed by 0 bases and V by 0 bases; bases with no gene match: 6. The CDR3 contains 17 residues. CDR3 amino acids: CAWSVGLAGSSYNEQFF. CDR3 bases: TGTGCCTGGAGTGTTGGGCTAGCGGGAAGCTCCTACAATGAGCAGTTCTTC.

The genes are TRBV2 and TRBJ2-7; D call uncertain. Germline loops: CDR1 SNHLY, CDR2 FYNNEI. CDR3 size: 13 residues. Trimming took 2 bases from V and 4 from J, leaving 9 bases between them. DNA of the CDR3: TGTGCCAGCAGTGAACGTAGCATTTACGAGCAGTACTTC. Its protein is CASSERSIYEQYF.

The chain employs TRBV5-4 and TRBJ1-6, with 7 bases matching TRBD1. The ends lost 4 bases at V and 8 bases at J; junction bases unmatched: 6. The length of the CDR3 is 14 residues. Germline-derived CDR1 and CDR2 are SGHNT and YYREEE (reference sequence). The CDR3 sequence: CASSPTGADSPLHF. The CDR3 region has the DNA TGTGCCAGCAGCCCAACAGGGGCGGATTCACCCCTCCACTTT.

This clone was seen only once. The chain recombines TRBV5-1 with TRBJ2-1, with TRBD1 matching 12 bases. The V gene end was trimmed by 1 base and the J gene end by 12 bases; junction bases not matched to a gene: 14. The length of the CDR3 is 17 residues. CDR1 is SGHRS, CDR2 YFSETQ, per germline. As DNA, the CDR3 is TGCGCCAGCAGCTTGCGGTCAGCGGGACAGGGGGCGTCGGGGCAGTTCTTC. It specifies CASSLRSAGQGASGQFF.

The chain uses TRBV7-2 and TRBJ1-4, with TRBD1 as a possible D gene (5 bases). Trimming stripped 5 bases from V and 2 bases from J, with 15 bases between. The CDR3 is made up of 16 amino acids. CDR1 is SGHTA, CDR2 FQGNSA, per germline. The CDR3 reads CASSRRGGGTNEKLFF. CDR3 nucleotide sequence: TGTGCCAGCAGCCGCCGGGGTGGGGGTACTAATGAAAAACTGTTTTTT.

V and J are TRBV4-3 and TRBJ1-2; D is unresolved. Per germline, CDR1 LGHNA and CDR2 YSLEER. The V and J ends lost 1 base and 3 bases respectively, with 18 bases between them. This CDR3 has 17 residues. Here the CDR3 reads CASSQAANYLDDYGYTF. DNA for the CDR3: TGCGCCAGCAGCCAAGCTGCCAATTATTTAGACGACTATGGCTACACCTTC.

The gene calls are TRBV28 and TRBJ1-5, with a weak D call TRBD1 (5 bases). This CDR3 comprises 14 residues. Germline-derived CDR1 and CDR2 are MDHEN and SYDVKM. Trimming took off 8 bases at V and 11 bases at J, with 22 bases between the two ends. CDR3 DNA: TGTGCCAGCTCCACCCCAGGGCTCTCCTCGGCCCAGCATTTT. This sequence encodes CASSTPGLSSAQHF.

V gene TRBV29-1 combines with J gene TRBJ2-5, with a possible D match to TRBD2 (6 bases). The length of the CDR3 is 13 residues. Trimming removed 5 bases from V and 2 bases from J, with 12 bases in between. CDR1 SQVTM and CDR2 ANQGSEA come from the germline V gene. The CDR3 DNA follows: TGCAGCGTTTCCCAGGCGGGACAAGAGACCCAGTACTTC. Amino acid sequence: CSVSQAGQETQYF.

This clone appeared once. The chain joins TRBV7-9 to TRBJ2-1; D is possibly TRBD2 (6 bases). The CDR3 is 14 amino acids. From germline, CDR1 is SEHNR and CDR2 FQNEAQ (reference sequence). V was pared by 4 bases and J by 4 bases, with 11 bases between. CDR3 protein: CASSSWGLYNEQFF. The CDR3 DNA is TGTGCCAGCAGCTCATGGGGACTTTACAATGAGCAGTTCTTC.

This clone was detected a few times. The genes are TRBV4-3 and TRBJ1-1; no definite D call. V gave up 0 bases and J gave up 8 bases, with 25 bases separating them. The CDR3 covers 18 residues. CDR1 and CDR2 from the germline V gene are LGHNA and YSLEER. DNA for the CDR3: TGCGCCAGCAGCCAAGATCGGGTAGTCGGCTACCCGAACGAGGAAGCTTTCTTT. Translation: CASSQDRVVGYPNEEAFF.

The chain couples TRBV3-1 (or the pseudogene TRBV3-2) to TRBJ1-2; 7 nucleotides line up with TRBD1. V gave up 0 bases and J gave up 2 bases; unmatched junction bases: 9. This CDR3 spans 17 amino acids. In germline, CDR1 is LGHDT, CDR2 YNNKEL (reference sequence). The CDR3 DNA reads TGTGCCAGCAGCCAAGAACAGGGGAGGAGTAGAAACTATGGCTACACCTTC. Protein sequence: CASSQEQGRSRNYGYTF.

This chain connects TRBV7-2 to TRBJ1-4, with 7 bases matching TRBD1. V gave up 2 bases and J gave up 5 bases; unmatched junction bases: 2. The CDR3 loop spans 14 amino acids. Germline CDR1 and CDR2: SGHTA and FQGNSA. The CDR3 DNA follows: TGTGCCAGCAGCTTAACAGGGGCCAATGAAAAACTGTTTTTT. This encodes CASSLTGANEKLFF.

The CDR3 region has the DNA TGTGCCAGCAGTCTAGCGGGACGGGCAGATACGCAGTATTTT. Its protein is CASSLAGRADTQYF. This sequence joins TRBV2 and TRBJ2-3; 9 bases match TRBD2. The CDR3 runs 14 residues. Germline loops: CDR1 SNHLY, CDR2 FYNNEI. V lost 5 bases, J lost 4 bases, and 4 bases stayed unmatched.

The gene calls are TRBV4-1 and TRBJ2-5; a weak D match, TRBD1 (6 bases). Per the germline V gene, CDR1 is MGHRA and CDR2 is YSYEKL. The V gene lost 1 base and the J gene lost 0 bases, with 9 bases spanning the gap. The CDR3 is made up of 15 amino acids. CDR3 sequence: CASSQGDNYQETQYF. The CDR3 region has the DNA TGCGCCAGCAGCCAAGGGGACAACTACCAAGAGACCCAGTACTTC.

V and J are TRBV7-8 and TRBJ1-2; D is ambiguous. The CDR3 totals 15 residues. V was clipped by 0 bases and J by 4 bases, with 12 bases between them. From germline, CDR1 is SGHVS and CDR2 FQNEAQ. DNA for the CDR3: TGTGCCAGCAGCTTAGCGGGCGGTCGAGGCTATGGCTACACCTTC. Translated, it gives CASSLAGGRGYGYTF.

This CDR3 is CASSIEGGQPQHF. The CDR3 nucleotides read TGTGCCAGTAGTATAGAAGGAGGCCAGCCCCAGCATTTT. This sequence joins TRBV19 and TRBJ1-5; D is undetermined. In germline, CDR1 is LNHDA, CDR2 SQIVND (reference sequence). V was clipped by 0 bases and J by 7 bases, with 7 bases between them. The CDR3 sequence is 13 residues long.

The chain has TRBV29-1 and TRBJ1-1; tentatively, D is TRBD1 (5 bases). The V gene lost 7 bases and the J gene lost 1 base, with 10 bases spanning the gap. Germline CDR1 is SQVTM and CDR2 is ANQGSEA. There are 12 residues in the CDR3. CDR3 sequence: CSANRGNTEAFF. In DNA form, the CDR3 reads TGCAGCGCCAATAGGGGGAACACTGAAGCTTTCTTT.

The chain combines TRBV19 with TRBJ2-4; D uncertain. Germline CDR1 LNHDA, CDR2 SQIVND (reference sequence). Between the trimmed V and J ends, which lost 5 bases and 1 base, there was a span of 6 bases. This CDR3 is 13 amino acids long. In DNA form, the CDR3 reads TGTGCCAGTAGTCTATCGGCCAAAAACATTCAGTACTTC. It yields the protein CASSLSAKNIQYF.

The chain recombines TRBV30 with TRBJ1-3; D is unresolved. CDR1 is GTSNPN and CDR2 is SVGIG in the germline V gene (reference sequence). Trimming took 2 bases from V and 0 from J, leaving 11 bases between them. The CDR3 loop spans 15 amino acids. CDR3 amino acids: CAWSPVGYSGNTIYF. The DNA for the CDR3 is TGTGCCTGGAGTCCTGTTGGTTACTCTGGAAACACCATATATTTT.

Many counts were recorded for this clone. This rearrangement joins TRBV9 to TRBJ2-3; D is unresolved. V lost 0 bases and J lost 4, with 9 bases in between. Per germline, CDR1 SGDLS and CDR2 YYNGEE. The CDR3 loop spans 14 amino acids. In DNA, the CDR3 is TGTGCCAGCAGCGTAGCCTATCGGGCAGATACGCAGTATTTT. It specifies CASSVAYRADTQYF.

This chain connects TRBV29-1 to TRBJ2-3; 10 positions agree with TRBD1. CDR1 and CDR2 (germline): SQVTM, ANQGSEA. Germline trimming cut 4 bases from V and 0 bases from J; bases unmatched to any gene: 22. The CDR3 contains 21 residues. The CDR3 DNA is TGCAGCGTTGGGGACAGGGGACCCCGGGGGGCTAGGAGCACTAGCACAGATACGCAGTATTTT. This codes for CSVGDRGPRGARSTSTDTQYF.

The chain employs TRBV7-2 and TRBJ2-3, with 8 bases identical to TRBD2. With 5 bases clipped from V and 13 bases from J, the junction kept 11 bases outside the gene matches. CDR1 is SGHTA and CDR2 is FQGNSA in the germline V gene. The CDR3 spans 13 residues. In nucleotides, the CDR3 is TGTGCCAGCAGCCCTAGGCGGGGACTAGTAAAGTATTTT. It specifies CASSPRRGLVKYF.